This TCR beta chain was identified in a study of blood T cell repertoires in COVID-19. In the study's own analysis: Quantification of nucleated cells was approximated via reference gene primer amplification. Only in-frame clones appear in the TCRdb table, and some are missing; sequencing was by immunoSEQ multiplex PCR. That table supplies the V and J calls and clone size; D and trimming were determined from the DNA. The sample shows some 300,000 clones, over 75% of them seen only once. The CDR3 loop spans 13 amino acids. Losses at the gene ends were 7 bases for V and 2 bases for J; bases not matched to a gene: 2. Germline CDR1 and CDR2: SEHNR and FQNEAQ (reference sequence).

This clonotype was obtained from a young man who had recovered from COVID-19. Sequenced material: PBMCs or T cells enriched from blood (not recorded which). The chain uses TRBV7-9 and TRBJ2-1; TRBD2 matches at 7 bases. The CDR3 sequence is CASTSGPYNEQFF. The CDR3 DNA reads TGTGCCAGCACTAGCGGACCCTACAATGAGCAGTTCTTC.